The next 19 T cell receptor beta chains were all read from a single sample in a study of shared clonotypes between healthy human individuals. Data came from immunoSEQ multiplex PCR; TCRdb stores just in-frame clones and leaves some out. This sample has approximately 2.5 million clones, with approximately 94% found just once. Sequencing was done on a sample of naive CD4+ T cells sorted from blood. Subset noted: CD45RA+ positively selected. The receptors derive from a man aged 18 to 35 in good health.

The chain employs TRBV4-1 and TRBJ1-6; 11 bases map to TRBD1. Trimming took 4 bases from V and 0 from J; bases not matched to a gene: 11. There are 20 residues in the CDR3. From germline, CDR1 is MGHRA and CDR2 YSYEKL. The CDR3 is CASSPVPGQGESSYNSPLHF. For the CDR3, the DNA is TGCGCCAGCAGCCCCGTCCCGGGACAGGGGGAAAGCTCCTATAATTCACCCCTCCACTTT.

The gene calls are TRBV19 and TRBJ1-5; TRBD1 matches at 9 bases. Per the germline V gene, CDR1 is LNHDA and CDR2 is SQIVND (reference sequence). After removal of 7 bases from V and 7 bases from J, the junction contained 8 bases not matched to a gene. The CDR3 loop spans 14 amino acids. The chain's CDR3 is CASTTGTGYQPQHF. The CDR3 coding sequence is TGTGCCAGTACGACCGGGACAGGGTACCAGCCCCAGCATTTT.

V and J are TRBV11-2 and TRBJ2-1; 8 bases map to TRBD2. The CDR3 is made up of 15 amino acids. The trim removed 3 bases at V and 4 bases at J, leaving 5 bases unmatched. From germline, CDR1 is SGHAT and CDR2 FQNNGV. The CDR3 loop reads CASSFGSGEYNEQFF. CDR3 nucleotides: TGTGCCAGCAGCTTTGGTAGCGGGGAGTACAATGAGCAGTTCTTC.

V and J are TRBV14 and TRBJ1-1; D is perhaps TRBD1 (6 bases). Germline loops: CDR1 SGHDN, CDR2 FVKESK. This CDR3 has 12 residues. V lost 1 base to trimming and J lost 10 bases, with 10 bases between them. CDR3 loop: CASSQVGGRAFF. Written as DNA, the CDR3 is TGTGCCAGCAGCCAAGTTGGGGGCAGAGCTTTCTTT.

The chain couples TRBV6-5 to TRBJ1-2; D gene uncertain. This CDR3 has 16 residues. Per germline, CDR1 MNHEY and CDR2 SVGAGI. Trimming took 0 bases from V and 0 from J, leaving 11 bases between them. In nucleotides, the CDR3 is TGTGCCAGCAGTTACTCATTCTCCATTACTAACTATGGCTACACCTTC. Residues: CASSYSFSITNYGYTF.

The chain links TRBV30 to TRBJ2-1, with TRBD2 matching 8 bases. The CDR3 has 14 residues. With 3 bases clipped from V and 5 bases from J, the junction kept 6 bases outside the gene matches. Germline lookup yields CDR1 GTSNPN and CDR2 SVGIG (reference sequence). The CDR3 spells CAWSKGLVNNEQFF. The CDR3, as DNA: TGTGCCTGGAGCAAGGGACTAGTAAACAATGAGCAGTTCTTC.

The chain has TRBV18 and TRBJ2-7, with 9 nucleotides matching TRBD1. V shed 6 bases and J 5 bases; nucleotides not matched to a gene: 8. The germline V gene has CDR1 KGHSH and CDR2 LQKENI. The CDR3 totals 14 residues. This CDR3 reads CASSPMGTGNEQYF. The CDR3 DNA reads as TGTGCCAGCTCTCCTATGGGGACAGGGAACGAGCAGTACTTC.

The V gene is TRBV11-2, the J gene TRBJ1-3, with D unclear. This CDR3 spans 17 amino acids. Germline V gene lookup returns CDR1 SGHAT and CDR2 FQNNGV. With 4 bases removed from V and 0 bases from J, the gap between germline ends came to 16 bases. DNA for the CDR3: TGTGCCAGCAGCTCGCCCGTCCCACACCCCTCTGGAAACACCATATATTTT. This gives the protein CASSSPVPHPSGNTIYF.

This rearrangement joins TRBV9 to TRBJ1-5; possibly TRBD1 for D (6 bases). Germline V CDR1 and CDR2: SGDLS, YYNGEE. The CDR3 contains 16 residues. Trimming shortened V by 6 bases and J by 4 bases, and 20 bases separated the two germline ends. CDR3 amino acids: CASTLRGGAGNQPQHF. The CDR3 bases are TGTGCCAGCACCCTCCGGGGGGGGGCAGGGAATCAGCCCCAGCATTTT. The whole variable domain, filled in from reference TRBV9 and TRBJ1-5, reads DSGVTQTPKHLITATGQRVTLRCSPRSGDLSVYWYQQSLDQGLQFLIQYYNGEERAKGNILERFSAQQFPDLHSELNLSSLELGDSALYFCASTLRGGAGNQPQHFGDGTRLSIL.

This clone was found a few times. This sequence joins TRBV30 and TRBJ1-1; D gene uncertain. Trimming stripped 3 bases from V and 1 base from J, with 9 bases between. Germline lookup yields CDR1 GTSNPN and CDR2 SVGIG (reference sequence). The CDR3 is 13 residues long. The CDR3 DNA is TGTGCCTGGAGGGCATCTAGGAACACTGAAGCTTTCTTT. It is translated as CAWRASRNTEAFF.

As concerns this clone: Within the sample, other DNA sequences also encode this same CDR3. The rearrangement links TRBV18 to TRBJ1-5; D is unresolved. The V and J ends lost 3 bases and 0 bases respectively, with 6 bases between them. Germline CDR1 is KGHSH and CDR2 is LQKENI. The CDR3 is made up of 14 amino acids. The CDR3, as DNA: TGTGCCAGCTCACCTCTGGCTAGCAATCAGCCCCAGCATTTT. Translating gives CASSPLASNQPQHF.

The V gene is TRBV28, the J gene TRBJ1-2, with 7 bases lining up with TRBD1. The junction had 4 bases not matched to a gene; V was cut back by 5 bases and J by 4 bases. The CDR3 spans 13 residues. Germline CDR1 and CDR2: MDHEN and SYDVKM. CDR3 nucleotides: TGTGCCAGCAGTCACGGGACAGTCTATGGCTACACCTTC. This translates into CASSHGTVYGYTF.

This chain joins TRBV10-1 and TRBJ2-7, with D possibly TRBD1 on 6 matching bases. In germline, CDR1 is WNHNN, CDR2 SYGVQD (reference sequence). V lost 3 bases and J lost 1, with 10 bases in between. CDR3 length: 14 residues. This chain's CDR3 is CASSDGGKSYEQYF. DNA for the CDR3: TGCGCCAGCAGTGATGGGGGCAAGTCCTACGAGCAGTACTTC.

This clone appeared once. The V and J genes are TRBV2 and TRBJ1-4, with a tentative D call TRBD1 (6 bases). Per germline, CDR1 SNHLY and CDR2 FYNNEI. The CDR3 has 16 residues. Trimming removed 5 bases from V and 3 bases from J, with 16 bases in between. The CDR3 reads CASSRILQGSNEKLFF. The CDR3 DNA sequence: TGTGCCAGCAGTCGGATCTTACAGGGATCTAATGAAAAACTGTTTTTT.

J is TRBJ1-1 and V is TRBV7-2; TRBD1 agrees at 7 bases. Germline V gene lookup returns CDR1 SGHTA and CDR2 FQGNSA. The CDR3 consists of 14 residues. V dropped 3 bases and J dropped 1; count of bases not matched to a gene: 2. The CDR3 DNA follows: TGTGCCAGCAGCTTCTCAGGGGGGAACACTGAAGCTTTCTTT. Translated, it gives CASSFSGGNTEAFF.

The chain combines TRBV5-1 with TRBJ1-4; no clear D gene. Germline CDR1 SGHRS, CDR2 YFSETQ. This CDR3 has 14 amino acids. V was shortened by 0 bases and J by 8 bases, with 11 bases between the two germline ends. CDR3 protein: CASSLGQVDEKLFF. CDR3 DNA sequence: TGCGCCAGCAGCTTGGGGCAGGTTGACGAAAAACTGTTTTTT.

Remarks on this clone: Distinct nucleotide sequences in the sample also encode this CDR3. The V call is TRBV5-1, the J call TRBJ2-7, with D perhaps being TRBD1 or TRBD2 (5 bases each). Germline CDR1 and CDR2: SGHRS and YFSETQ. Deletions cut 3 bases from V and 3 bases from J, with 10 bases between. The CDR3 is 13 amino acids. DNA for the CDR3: TGCGCCAGCAGCTCGGGGACCGGCTACGAGCAGTACTTC. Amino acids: CASSSGTGYEQYF. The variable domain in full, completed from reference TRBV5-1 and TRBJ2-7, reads KAGVTQTPRYLIKTRGQQVTLSCSPISGHRSVSWYQQTPGQGLQFLFEYFSETQRNKGNFPGRFSGRQFSNSRSEMNVSTLELGDSALYLCASSSGTGYEQYFGPGTRLTVT.

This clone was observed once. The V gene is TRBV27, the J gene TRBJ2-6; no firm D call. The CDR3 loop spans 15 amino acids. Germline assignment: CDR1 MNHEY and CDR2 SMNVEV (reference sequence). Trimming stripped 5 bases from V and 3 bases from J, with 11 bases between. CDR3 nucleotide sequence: TGTGCCAGCAGTCAGCTACACTTTGGGGCCAACGTCCTGACTTTC. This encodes CASSQLHFGANVLTF.

This chain's CDR3 is CAIGRGGSTDTQYF. CDR3 nucleotide sequence: TGTGCCATCGGTCGAGGCGGGAGCACAGATACGCAGTATTTT. The rearrangement links TRBV10-3 to TRBJ2-3; a weak D match, TRBD2 (5 bases). The ends were cut back, 8 bases at V and 0 bases at J, with 12 bases in the middle. CDR1 and CDR2 from the germline V gene are ENHRY and SYGVKD. The CDR3 covers 14 residues.